This T cell receptor (beta chain) stems from a study of post-analysis software for immune sequencing data. General study results and limits: Four to six TRBV segments were more frequent in patients than controls; TRBV5-6, TRBV5-1 and TRBV20-1 belonged to this group.

cDNA libraries for TCR beta contained unique molecular identifiers. TCRdb reanalysed the PCR reads using MiXCR and keeps one entry per CDR3 protein. The sample shows roughly 800,000 distinct CDR3 sequences, roughly 58% of them seen only once. As concerns this clonotype: Its target is unknown.

The germline V gene has CDR1 MDHEN and CDR2 SYDVKM. V lost 2 bases, J lost 3 bases, and 3 bases stayed unmatched. The CDR3 has 15 amino acids. This TCR came from a girl between 10 and 17 years old with multiple sclerosis. Sequencing was done on a sample of blood. V is TRBV28 and J is TRBJ2-2; 7 nucleotides align to TRBD2. The CDR3 sequence is CASSLGGRDTGELFF. CDR3 DNA sequence: TGTGCCAGCAGTTTAGGGGGGAGGGACACCGGGGAGCTGTTTTTT.